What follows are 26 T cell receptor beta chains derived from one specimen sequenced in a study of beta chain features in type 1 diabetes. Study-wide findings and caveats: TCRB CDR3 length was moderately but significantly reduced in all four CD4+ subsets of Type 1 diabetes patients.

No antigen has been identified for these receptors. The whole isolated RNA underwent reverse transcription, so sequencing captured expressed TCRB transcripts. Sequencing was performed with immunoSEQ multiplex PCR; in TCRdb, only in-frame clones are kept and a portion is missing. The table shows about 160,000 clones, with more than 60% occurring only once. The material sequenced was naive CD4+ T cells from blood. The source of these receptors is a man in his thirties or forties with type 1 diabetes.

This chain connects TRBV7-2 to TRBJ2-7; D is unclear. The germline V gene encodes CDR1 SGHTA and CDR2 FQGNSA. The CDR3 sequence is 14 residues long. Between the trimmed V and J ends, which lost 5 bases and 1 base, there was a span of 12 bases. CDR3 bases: TGTGCCAGCAGCCTCACACTCGGATCCTACGAGCAGTACTTC. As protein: CASSLTLGSYEQYF.

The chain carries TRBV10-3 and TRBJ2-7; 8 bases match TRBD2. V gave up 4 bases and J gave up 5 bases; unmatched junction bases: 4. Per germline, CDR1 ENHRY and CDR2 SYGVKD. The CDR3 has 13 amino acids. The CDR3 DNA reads TGTGCCATCAGTGGCAGCGGGGGCCACGAGCAGTACTTC. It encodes CAISGSGGHEQYF.

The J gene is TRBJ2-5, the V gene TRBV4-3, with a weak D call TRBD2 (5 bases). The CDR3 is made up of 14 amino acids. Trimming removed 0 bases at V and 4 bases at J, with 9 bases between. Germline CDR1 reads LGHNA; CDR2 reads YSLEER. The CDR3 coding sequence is TGCGCCAGCAGCCAAGATTTAGGGAGAGAGACCCAGTACTTC. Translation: CASSQDLGRETQYF.

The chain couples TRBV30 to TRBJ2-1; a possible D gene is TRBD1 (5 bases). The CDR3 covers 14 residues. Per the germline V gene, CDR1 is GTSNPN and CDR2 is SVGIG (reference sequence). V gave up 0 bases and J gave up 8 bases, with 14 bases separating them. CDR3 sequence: CAWSVDQGGDEQFF. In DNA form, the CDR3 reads TGTGCCTGGAGTGTAGACCAGGGTGGGGATGAGCAGTTCTTC.

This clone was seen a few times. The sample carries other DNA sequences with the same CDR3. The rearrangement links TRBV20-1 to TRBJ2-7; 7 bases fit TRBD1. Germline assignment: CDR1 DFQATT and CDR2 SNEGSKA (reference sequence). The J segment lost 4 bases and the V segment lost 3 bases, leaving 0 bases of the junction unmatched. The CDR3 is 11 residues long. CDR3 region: CSARTGYEQYF. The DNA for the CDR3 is TGCAGTGCTAGGACAGGGTACGAGCAGTACTTC.

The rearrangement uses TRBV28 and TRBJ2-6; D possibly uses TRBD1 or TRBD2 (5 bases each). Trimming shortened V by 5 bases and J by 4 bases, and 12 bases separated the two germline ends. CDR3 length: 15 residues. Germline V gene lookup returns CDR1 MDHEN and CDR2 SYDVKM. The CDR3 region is CASSPQGAGANVLTF. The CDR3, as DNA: TGTGCCAGCAGTCCGCAGGGAGCGGGGGCCAACGTCCTGACTTTC. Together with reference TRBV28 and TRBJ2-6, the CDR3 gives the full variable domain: DVKVTQSSRYLVKRTGEKVFLECVQDMDHENMFWYRQDPGLGLRLIYFSYDVKMKEKGDIPEGYSVSREKKERFSLILESASTNQTSMYLCASSPQGAGANVLTFGAGSRLTVL.

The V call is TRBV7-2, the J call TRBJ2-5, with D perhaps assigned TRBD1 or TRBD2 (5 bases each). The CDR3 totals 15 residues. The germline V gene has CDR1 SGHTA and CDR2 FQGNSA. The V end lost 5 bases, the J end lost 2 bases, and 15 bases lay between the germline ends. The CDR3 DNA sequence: TGTGCCAGCAGCCCAGGTCTGGGACCACAAGAGACCCAGTACTTC. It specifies CASSPGLGPQETQYF.

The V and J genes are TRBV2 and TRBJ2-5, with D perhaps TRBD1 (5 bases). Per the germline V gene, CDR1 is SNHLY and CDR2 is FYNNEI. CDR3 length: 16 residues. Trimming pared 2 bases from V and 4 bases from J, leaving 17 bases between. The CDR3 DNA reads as TGTGCCAGCAGTGAACTAAAGCGTCGAAGGGGAGAGACCCAGTACTTC. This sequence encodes CASSELKRRRGETQYF.

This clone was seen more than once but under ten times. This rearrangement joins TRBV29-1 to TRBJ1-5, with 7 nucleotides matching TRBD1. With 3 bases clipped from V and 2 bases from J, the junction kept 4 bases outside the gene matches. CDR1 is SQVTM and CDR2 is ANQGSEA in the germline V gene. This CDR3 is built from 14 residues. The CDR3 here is CSVDEGAGNQPQHF. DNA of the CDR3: TGCAGCGTTGACGAGGGGGCCGGCAATCAGCCCCAGCATTTT.

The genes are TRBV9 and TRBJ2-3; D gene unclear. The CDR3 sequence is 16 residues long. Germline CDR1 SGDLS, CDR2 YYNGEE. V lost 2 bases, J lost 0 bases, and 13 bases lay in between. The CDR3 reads CASSVAGGSSTDTQYF. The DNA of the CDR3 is TGTGCCAGCAGCGTCGCCGGCGGATCTAGCACAGATACGCAGTATTTT.

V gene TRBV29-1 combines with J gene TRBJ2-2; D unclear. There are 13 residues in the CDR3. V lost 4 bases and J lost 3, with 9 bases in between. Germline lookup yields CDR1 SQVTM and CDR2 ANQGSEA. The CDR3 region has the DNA TGCAGCGTTGTGGCCAGACACACCGGGGAGCTGTTTTTT. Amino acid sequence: CSVVARHTGELFF.

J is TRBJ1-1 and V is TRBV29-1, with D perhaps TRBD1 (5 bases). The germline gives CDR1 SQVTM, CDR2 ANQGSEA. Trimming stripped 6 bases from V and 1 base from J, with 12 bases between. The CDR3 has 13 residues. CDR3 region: CSVEGLPNTEAFF. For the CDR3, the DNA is TGCAGCGTCGAGGGACTCCCGAACACTGAAGCTTTCTTT.

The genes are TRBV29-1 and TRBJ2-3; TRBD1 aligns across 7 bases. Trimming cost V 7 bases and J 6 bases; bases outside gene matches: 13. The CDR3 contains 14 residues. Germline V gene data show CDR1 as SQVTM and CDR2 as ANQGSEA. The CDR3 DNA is TGCAGCGGCCAGAACAGGGGCATCAGGGATACGCAGTATTTT. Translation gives CSGQNRGIRDTQYF.

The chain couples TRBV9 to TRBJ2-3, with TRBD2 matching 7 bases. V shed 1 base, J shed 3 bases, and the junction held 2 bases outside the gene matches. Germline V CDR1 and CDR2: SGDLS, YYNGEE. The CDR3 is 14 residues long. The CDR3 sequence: CASSVLAETDTQYF. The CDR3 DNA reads TGTGCCAGCAGCGTACTAGCGGAGACAGATACGCAGTATTTT.

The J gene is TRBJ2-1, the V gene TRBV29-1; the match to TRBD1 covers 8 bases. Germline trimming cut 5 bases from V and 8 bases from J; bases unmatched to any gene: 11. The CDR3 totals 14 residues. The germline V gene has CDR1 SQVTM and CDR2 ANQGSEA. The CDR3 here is CSVPTGASPHEQFF. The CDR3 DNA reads TGCAGCGTTCCGACAGGGGCGTCCCCCCATGAGCAGTTCTTC.

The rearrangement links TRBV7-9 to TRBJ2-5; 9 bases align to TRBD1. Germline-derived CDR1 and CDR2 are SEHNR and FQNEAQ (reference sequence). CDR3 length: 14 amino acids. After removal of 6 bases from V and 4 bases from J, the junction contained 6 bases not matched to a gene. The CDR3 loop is CASRTGGSRETQYF. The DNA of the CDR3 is TGTGCCAGCAGGACAGGGGGATCGCGAGAGACCCAGTACTTC.

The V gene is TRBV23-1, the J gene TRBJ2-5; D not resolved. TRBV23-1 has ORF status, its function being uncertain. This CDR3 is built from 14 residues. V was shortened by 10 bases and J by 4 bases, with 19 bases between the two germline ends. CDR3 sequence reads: CANPFWRLRETQYF. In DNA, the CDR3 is TGCGCCAACCCGTTTTGGCGCCTCCGAGAGACCCAGTACTTC.

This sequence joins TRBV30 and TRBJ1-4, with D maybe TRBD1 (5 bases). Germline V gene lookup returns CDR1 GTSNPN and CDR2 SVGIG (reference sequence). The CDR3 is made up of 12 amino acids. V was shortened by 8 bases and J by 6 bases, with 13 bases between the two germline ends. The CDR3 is CAIAQGDEKLFF. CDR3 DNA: TGTGCCATCGCCCAGGGAGATGAAAAACTGTTTTTT.

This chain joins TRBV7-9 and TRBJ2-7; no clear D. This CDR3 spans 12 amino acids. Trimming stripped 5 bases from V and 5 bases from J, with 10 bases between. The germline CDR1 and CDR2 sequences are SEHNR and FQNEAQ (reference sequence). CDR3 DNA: TGTGCCAGCAGCACGATTGGGGACGAGCAGTACTTC. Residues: CASSTIGDEQYF.

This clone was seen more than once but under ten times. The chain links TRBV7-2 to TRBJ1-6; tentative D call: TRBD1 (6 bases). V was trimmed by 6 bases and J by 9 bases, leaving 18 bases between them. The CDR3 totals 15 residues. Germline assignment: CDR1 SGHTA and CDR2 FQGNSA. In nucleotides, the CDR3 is TGTGCCAGCAGTCGGGGGGCTGACCTGTTTTCACCCCTCCACTTT. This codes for CASSRGADLFSPLHF.

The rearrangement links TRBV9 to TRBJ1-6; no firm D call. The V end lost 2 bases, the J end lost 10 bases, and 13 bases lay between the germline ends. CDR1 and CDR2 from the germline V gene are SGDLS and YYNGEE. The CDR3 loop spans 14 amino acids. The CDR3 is CASSVEGSGSPLHF. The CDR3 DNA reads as TGTGCCAGCAGCGTCGAGGGTTCGGGCTCACCCCTCCACTTT.

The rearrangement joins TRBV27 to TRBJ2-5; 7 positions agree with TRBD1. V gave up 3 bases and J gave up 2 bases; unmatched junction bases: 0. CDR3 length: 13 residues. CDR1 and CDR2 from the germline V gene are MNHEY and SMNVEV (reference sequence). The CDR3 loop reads CASSFRGQETQYF. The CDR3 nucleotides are TGTGCCAGCAGTTTCAGGGGGCAAGAGACCCAGTACTTC.

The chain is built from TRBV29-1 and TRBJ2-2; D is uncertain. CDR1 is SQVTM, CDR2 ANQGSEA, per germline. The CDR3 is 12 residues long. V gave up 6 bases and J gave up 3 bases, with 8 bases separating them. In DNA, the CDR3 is TGCAGCGTCTCTGTATACACCGGGGAGCTGTTTTTT. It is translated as CSVSVYTGELFF.

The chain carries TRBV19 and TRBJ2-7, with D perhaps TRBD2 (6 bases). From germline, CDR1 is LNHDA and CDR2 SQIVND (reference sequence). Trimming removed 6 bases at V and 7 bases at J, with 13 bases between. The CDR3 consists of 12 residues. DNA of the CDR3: TGTGCCAGTAGGCGCGGGGATGAAGAGCAGTACTTC. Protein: CASRRGDEEQYF.

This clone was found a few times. Here the CDR3 DNA reads TGTGCCAGCAGTGAACTCTTCCTAGCGGGGGGAAACAATGAGCAGTTCTTC. Amino acids: CASSELFLAGGNNEQFF. The chain combines TRBV25-1 with TRBJ2-1; 11 bases are a match to TRBD2. Trimming at V came to 2 bases and at J to 5 bases, leaving 8 bases not matched to a gene. The CDR3 sequence is 17 residues long. Germline V gene sequence: CDR1 MGHDK, CDR2 SYGVNS.

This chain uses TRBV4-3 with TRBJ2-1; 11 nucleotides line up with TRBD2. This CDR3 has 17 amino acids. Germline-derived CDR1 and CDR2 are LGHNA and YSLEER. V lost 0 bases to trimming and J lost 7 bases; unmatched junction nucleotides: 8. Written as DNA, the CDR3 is TGCGCCAGCAGCCAAGATTACCTAGCGGGGGGTTTAAATGAGCAGTTCTTC. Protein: CASSQDYLAGGLNEQFF.